This T cell receptor (beta chain) appears in the sequencing data of a study of vaccination effects on CD4 cells after COVID-19. Study-wide findings and caveats: Clonal contraction was marked in infection- and vaccine-induced clones late after vaccination.

Sequencing was preceded by expansion of antigen-specific CD4+ T cells with viral peptide pools in the ViraFEST assay. At the end of 9 to 11 days of culture, CD4+ T cells were isolated. Vaccinated recipients, who were negative for nucleocapsid antibodies, had no history of SARS-CoV-2 infection. Produced via immunoSEQ multiplex PCR; TCRdb's table is partial and in-frame only. The sample holds tens of thousands of clones, roughly two thirds seen once. As for this clone: Its antigen is as yet unknown.

V trimming: 2 bases; J trimming: 14 bases; junction bases outside the gene matches: 4. The germline gives CDR1 SQVTM, CDR2 ANQGSEA. This CDR3 has 11 amino acids. This TCR was recovered from a human donor who received a COVID-19 vaccine. V is TRBV29-1 and J is TRBJ2-1; 9 bases match TRBD2. The sequences come from CD4+ T cells from PBMCs cultured with HCoV-NL63 spike peptides, collected before COVID-19 vaccination. The CDR3 sequence is CSVEYGGREFF. The CDR3, as DNA: TGCAGCGTTGAATACGGCGGGAGGGAGTTCTTC.